This TCR beta chain was recorded in a study of regulatory T cells in long-lasting Graves disease. Per the germline V gene, CDR1 is SGHRS and CDR2 is YFSETQ. V was pared by 0 bases and J by 2 bases, with 7 bases between. The CDR3 has 14 residues. In building TCR beta libraries, iRepertoire HTBI primers were used together with Arm-PCR of CDR3 regions. From the multiplex PCR reads, TCRdb called clonotypes with MiXCR, one entry per CDR3 protein. The sample lists roughly 360,000 distinct CDR3 sequences, 12% seen once, with approximately 19% in the top ten. This clonotype turned up a few times. Time point indicated: newly diagnosed GD, antithyroid drugs for less than 3 months. PBMCs were the source of the RNA used for TCR sequencing. Another study also made use of these data, one on T cells in Graves' hyperthyroidism and ophthalmopathy. Per that study: Graves' hyperthyroidism was deemed stable given no ophthalmopathy progression within 18 months. HTBI primers drove first-round RT-PCR of the TCR CDR3. Ophthalmopathy and stable hyperthyroidism were told apart by a 13 V-J model.

This TCR was recovered from a woman between 18 and 29 years old with Graves disease. The chain couples TRBV5-1 to TRBJ2-3; D is undetermined. The input for sequencing was peripheral blood mononuclear cells (PBMCs), taken at new diagnosis, from a patient treated with antithyroid drugs. The CDR3 DNA is TGCGCCAGCAGCTTGGGCAGAGACACAGATACGCAGTATTTT. Translated: CASSLGRDTDTQYF.